The 21 T cell receptor beta chains reported below all come from one sample, sequenced in a study of blood T cell repertoires in COVID-19. The repertoire was sequenced with immunoSEQ multiplex PCR; TCRdb's copy has only in-frame clones and lacks some. The table shows 89,000 or so clones, with approximately 86% occurring only once. Sequenced material: peripheral blood. Source of these receptors: a human donor in a cohort sampled during active COVID-19.

This clone was observed a handful of times. V and J are TRBV5-6 and TRBJ1-6, with D possibly TRBD1 on 5 matching bases. Deletions cut 4 bases from V and 4 bases from J, with 18 bases between. The germline V gene has CDR1 SGHDT and CDR2 YYEEEE. This CDR3 contains 17 residues. The CDR3 is CASSLLQWQGYNSPLHF. For the CDR3, the DNA is TGTGCCAGCAGCCTCCTCCAGTGGCAGGGATATAATTCACCCCTCCACTTT.

The chain combines TRBV6-5 with TRBJ1-5, with TRBD1 matching over 9 bases. The CDR3 is 15 residues long. Per germline, CDR1 MNHEY and CDR2 SVGAGI. The V segment lost 5 bases and the J segment 7 bases; nucleotides outside the gene matches: 9. CDR3 nucleotide sequence: TGTGCCAGCAGTCCTACAGGGGGCGAGACCCAGCCCCAGCATTTT. Its protein is CASSPTGGETQPQHF.

The chain carries TRBV18 and TRBJ2-1, with D possibly TRBD1 on 6 matching bases. The CDR3 is 15 amino acids. Trimming took 2 bases from V and 3 from J, leaving 11 bases between them. Germline V gene data show CDR1 as KGHSH and CDR2 as LQKENI. CDR3 residues: CASSPTTGLYNEQFF. Here the CDR3 DNA reads TGTGCCAGCTCACCAACGACAGGCCTCTACAATGAGCAGTTCTTC.

The chain is built from TRBV9 and TRBJ2-2, with 10 bases identical to TRBD2. This CDR3 is 15 amino acids long. Looked up from germline, CDR1 is SGDLS and CDR2 is YYNGEE. J lost 4 bases, V lost 4 bases, and 4 bases had no gene match. Written as DNA, the CDR3 is TGTGCCAGCAGCCCCTGGACTAGCGGCACCGGGGAGCTGTTTTTT. This codes for CASSPWTSGTGELFF.

The table lists this clone with a few counts. The chain has TRBV2 and TRBJ1-5; D remains unclear. Germline CDR1 SNHLY, CDR2 FYNNEI. V was trimmed by 3 bases and J by 5 bases, leaving 8 bases between them. This CDR3 region has 13 residues. CDR3 nucleotides: TGTGCCAGCAGTGAGGGCGGGTATCAGCCCCAGCATTTT. Translated: CASSEGGYQPQHF.

This chain joins TRBV2 and TRBJ1-3, with D hard to call. Germline V gives CDR1 SNHLY, CDR2 FYNNEI. Trimming left V 6 bases short and J 3 bases short, with 9 bases between. The CDR3 loop spans 13 amino acids. CDR3 region: CASRGGLGNTIYF. As DNA, the CDR3 is TGTGCCAGCAGAGGAGGGCTTGGAAACACCATATATTTT.

V is TRBV7-2 and J is TRBJ2-7; TRBD2 agrees at 10 bases. The V segment lost 6 bases and the J segment 4 bases; nucleotides outside the gene matches: 6. CDR3 length equals 14 residues. Germline CDR1 reads SGHTA; CDR2 reads FQGNSA. The CDR3 here is CASSSGLAVYEQYF. In nucleotides, the CDR3 is TGTGCCAGCAGTTCCGGACTAGCGGTTTACGAGCAGTACTTC.

The V call is TRBV19, the J call TRBJ2-7; D remains ambiguous. Germline-derived CDR1 and CDR2 are LNHDA and SQIVND (reference sequence). This CDR3 has 17 amino acids. The V end lost 0 bases, the J end lost 6 bases, and 21 bases lay between the germline ends. The DNA of the CDR3 is TGTGCCAGTAGTATAGATCTAAGGCAGGTACCCTCCGGCGAGCAGTACTTC. Translated: CASSIDLRQVPSGEQYF.

V usage is TRBV29-1 and J usage is TRBJ2-7; 7 nucleotides line up with TRBD1. The CDR3 consists of 13 residues. The germline gives CDR1 SQVTM, CDR2 ANQGSEA. With 3 bases clipped from V and 6 bases from J, the junction kept 8 bases outside the gene matches. The DNA of the CDR3 is TGCAGCGTTGATAAAGGGGGCAACCGCGAGCAGTACTTC. Translating gives CSVDKGGNREQYF.

The chain recombines TRBV9 with TRBJ1-2, with 8 bases aligning to TRBD1. The germline gives CDR1 SGDLS, CDR2 YYNGEE. V was clipped by 0 bases and J by 3 bases; unmatched bases: 4. CDR3 length equals 15 residues. CDR3 protein: CASSVEAGGDYGYTF. The CDR3 region has the DNA TGTGCCAGCAGCGTAGAGGCAGGGGGCGACTATGGCTACACCTTC.

The CDR3 region has the DNA TGTGCCAGCAGCGTCGAGGGAGGGCCCCAGCATTTT. It is translated as CASSVEGGPQHF. The chain recombines TRBV9 with TRBJ1-5; no reliable D call. CDR3 length: 12 amino acids. The V gene's germline CDR1 is SGDLS and CDR2 YYNGEE. Trimming shortened V by 2 bases and J by 9 bases, and 9 bases separated the two germline ends.

This rearrangement joins TRBV27 to TRBJ2-7, with 9 bases matching TRBD2. J gave up 6 bases and V 2 bases, and 14 bases lay outside the gene matches. This CDR3 region has 17 residues. Per germline, CDR1 MNHEY and CDR2 SMNVEV (reference sequence). The DNA of the CDR3 is TGTGCCAGCAGTTTAGGCGGACTAGCGACCAGAGGTGGCGAGCAGTACTTC. Translation gives CASSLGGLATRGGEQYF.

The chain links TRBV5-5 to TRBJ2-7, with 7 positions matching TRBD2. CDR3 size: 14 residues. After removal of 2 bases from V and 3 bases from J, the junction contained 5 bases not matched to a gene. CDR1 is SGHKS and CDR2 is YYEKEE in the germline V gene (reference sequence). The CDR3 DNA is TGTGCCAGCAGCTTCAGCGGGACGCTCTACGAGCAGTACTTC. Translating it yields CASSFSGTLYEQYF.

This sequence joins TRBV29-1 and TRBJ1-5; D is perhaps TRBD1 (6 bases). Germline V lookup: CDR1 SQVTM, CDR2 ANQGSEA. The CDR3 length is 14 residues. V dropped 4 bases and J dropped 0 bases, with 10 bases sitting between them. CDR3 amino acids: CSVVTGTSNQPQHF. CDR3 nucleotides: TGCAGCGTTGTTACAGGGACTAGCAATCAGCCCCAGCATTTT.

The V and J genes are TRBV12-5 and TRBJ1-1, with D perhaps TRBD1 (5 bases). There are 13 residues in the CDR3. In germline, CDR1 is LGHNT, CDR2 FRNRAP. V was pared by 2 bases and J by 4 bases, with 8 bases between. The CDR3 loop is CASGLFGGTEAFF. CDR3 nucleotides: TGTGCTAGTGGTTTGTTCGGGGGCACTGAAGCTTTCTTT.

The chain has TRBV5-1 and TRBJ2-5; 8 bases match TRBD2. The junction had 3 bases not matched to a gene; V was cut back by 2 bases and J by 3 bases. This CDR3 is 14 amino acids long. Germline-derived CDR1 and CDR2 are SGHRS and YFSETQ. CDR3 sequence: CASSFPGGEETQYF. The CDR3 DNA follows: TGCGCCAGCAGCTTTCCCGGGGGGGAAGAGACCCAGTACTTC.

The chain carries TRBV7-2 and TRBJ1-2; no clear D gene. This CDR3 comprises 14 residues. The V and J ends lost 1 base and 2 bases respectively, with 8 bases between them. Germline values: CDR1 SGHTA, CDR2 FQGNSA. In DNA, the CDR3 is TGTGCCAGCAGCTTAGGGGCAGGAAACTATGGCTACACCTTC. Translated, it gives CASSLGAGNYGYTF.

The J gene is TRBJ1-2, the V gene TRBV5-4, with 7 bases fitting TRBD1. The CDR3 is 17 residues long. Germline lookup yields CDR1 SGHNT and CDR2 YYREEE (reference sequence). V gave up 4 bases and J gave up 4 bases; unmatched junction bases: 16. Written as DNA, the CDR3 is TGTGCCAGCAGCCTATCACGACAGGGAATTGACAGCTATGGCTACACCTTC. Translating gives CASSLSRQGIDSYGYTF.

The genes are TRBV7-2 and TRBJ2-3, with D possibly matching TRBD2 (6 bases). The CDR3 runs to 14 residues. Germline CDR1 reads SGHTA; CDR2 reads FQGNSA. The germline V and J ends were trimmed by 5 bases and 5 bases, with 14 bases remaining between them. The CDR3 DNA reads as TGTGCCAGCAGCCTGGGACTGGGGGGAGATACGCAGTATTTT. Its protein is CASSLGLGGDTQYF.

The V call is TRBV11-3, the J call TRBJ1-3; D is ambiguous. There are 15 residues in the CDR3. CDR1 SGHNT and CDR2 YENEEA come from the germline V gene. V was shortened by 0 bases and J by 0 bases, with 6 bases between the two germline ends. The CDR3 here is CASSLDSFSGNTIYF. For the CDR3, the DNA is TGTGCCAGCAGCTTAGATAGCTTCTCTGGAAACACCATATATTTT.

The table lists this clone with a few counts. This chain links TRBV10-3 with TRBJ1-6; 9 nucleotides agree with TRBD1. The CDR3 length is 14 residues. Per germline, CDR1 ENHRY and CDR2 SYGVKD. V dropped 4 bases and J dropped 8; count of bases not matched to a gene: 3. The CDR3 loop reads CAISVTGGDSPLHF. The CDR3 DNA sequence: TGTGCCATCAGTGTAACAGGGGGCGATTCACCCCTCCACTTT.